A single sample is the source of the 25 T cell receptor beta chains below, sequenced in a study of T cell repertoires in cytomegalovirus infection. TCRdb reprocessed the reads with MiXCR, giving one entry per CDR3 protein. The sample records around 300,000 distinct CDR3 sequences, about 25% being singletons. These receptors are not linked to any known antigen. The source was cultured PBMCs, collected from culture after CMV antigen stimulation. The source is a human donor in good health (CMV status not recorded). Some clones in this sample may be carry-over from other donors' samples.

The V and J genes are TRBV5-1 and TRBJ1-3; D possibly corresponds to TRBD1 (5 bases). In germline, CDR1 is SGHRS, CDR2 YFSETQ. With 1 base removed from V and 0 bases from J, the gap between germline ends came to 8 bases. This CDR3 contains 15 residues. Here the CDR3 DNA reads TGCGCCAGCAGCTTGACAGGCAGCTCTGGAAACACCATATATTTT. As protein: CASSLTGSSGNTIYF.

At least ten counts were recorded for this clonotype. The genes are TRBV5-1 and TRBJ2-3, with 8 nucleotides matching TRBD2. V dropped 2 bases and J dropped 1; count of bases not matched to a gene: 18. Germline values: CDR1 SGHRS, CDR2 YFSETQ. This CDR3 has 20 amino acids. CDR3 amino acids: CASSFTLLAAMRIGTDTQYF. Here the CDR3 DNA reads TGCGCCAGCAGCTTCACATTACTAGCGGCTATGAGAATTGGCACAGATACGCAGTATTTT.

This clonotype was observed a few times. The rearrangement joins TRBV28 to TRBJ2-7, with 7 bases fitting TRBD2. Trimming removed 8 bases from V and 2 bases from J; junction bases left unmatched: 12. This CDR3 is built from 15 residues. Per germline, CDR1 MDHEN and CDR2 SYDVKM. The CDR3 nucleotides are TGTGCCAGCGCAAATGGAGCGGGAATCCCCTACGAGCAGTACTTC. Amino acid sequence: CASANGAGIPYEQYF.

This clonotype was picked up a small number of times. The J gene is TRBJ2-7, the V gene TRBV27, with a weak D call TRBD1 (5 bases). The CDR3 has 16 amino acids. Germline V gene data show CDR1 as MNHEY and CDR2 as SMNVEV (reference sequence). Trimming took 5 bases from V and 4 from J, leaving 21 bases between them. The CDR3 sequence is CASSPYRSTLIYEQYV. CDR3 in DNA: TGTGCCAGCAGTCCCTACAGGTCCACCCTTATTTACGAGCAGTACGTC.

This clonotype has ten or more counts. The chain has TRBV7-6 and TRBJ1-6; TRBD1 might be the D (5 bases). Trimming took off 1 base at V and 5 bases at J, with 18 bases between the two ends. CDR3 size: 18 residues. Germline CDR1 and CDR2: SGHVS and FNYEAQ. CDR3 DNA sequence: TGTGCCAGCAGCTTAGTTCCCCAGACAGAAGGGCATAATTCACCCCTCCACTTT. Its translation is CASSLVPQTEGHNSPLHF.

CDR3 in DNA: TGTGCCAGCGCGGGACAGGTAGACAATGAGCAGTTCTTC. Its protein is CASAGQVDNEQFF. The chain has TRBV28 and TRBJ2-1, with 8 nucleotides matching TRBD1. Trimming cost V 8 bases and J 5 bases; bases outside gene matches: 5. The CDR3 has 13 residues. Looked up from germline, CDR1 is MDHEN and CDR2 is SYDVKM.

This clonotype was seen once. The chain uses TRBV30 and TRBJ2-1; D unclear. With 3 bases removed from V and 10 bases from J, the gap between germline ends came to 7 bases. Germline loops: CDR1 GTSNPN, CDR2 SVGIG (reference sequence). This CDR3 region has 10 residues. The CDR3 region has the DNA TGTGCCTGGAGCGGTCGGGAGCAGTTCTTC. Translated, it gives CAWSGREQFF.

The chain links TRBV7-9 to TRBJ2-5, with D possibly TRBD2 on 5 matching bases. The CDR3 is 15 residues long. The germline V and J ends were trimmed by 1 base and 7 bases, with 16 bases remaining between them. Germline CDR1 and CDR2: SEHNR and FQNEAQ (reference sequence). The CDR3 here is CASSLEGGEFGTQYF. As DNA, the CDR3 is TGTGCCAGCAGCTTAGAAGGAGGAGAGTTCGGGACCCAGTACTTC. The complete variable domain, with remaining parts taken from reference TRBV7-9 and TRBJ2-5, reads DTGVSQNPRHKITKRGQNVTFRCDPISEHNRLYWYRQTLGQGPEFLTYFQNEAQLEKSRLLSDRFSAERPKGSFSTLEIQRTEQGDSAMYLCASSLEGGEFGTQYFGPGTRLLVL.

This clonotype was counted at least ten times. The CDR3 loop is CASSLIAGYEQYF. The CDR3 coding sequence is TGTGCCAGCAGCCTGATAGCGGGGTACGAGCAGTACTTC. The gene calls are TRBV7-2 and TRBJ2-7, with 8 bases fitting TRBD2. The CDR3 has 13 amino acids. CDR1 and CDR2 (germline): SGHTA, FQGNSA. The junction had 4 bases not matched to a gene; V was cut back by 5 bases and J by 4 bases.

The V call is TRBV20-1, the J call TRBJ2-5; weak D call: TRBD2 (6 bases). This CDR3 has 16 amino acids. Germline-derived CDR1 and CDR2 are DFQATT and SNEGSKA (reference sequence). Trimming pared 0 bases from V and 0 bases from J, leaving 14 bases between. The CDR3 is CSARDRRRAHQETQYF. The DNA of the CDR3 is TGCAGTGCTAGAGATAGGCGGAGGGCCCACCAAGAGACCCAGTACTTC.

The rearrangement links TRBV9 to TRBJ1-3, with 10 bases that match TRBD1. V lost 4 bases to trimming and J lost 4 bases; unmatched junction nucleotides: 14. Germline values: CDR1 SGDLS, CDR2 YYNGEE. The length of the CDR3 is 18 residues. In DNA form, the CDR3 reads TGTGCCAGCAGCCCCAATCCGGGACAGGGGACGGGAGGAAACACCATATATTTT. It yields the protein CASSPNPGQGTGGNTIYF.

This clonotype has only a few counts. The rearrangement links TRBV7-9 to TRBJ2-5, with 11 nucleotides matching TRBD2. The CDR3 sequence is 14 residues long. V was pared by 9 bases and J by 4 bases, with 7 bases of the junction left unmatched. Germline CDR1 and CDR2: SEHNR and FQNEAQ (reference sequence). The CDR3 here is CARVTSGIGETQYF. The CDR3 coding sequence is TGTGCCAGGGTGACTAGCGGGATTGGAGAGACCCAGTACTTC.

CDR3 sequence reads: CASSSGLYYNEQFF. DNA for the CDR3: TGTGCCAGCAGCTCCGGACTCTATTACAATGAGCAGTTCTTC. This sequence joins TRBV7-7 and TRBJ2-1; D possibly corresponds to TRBD2 (5 bases). Trimming took 4 bases from V and 4 from J, leaving 11 bases between them. CDR1 and CDR2 from the germline V gene are SSHAT and FNYEAQ (reference sequence). This CDR3 comprises 14 residues.

The CDR3 reads CASGLVAGLAGERTGELFF. The CDR3 bases are TGTGCTAGTGGTTTGGTCGCGGGACTAGCGGGAGAGCGGACCGGGGAGCTGTTTTTT. The chain joins TRBV12-5 to TRBJ2-2; 14 bases are a match to TRBD2. CDR1 and CDR2 from the germline V gene are LGHNT and FRNRAP. This CDR3 spans 19 amino acids. V dropped 0 bases and J dropped 5; count of bases not matched to a gene: 8.

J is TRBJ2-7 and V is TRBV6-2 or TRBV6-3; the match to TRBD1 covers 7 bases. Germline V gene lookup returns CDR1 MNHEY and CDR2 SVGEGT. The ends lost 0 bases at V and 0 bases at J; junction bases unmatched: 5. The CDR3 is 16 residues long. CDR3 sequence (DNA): TGTGCCAGCAGTTACTCGCCGGGACAGAGCTCCTACGAGCAGTACGTC. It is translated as CASSYSPGQSSYEQYV.

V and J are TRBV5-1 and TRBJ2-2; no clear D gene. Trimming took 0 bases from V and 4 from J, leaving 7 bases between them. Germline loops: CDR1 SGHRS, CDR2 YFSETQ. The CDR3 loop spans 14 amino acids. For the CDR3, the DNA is TGCGCCAGCAGCTTGGGACTGAGCACCGGGGAGCTGTTTTTT. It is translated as CASSLGLSTGELFF.

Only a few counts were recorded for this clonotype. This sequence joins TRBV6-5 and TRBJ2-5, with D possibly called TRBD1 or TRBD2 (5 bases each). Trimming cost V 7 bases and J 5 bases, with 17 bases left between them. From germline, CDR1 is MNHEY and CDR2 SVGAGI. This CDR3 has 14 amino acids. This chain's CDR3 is CASKPSRATETQYF. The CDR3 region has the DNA TGTGCCAGCAAGCCTAGCAGGGCCACGGAGACCCAGTACTTC.

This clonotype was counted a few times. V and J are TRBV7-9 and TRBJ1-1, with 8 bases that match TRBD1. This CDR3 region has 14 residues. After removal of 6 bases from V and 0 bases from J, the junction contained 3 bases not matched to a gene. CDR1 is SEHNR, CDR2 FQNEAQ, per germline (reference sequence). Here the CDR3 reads CASSGQGLNTEAFF. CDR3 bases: TGTGCCAGCAGTGGACAGGGCCTGAACACTGAAGCTTTCTTT.

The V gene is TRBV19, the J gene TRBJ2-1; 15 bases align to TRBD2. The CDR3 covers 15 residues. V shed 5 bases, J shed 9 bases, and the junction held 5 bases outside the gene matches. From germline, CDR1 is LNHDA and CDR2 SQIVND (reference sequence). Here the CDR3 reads CASSPGLAGGVEQFF. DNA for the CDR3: TGTGCCAGTAGTCCCGGACTAGCGGGAGGGGTTGAGCAGTTCTTC.

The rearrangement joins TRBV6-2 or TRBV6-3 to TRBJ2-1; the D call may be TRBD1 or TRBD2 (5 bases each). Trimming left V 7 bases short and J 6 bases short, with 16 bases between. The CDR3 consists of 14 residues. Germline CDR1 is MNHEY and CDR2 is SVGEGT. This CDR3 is CASTRDALSNEQFF. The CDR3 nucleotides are TGTGCCAGCACCCGGGACGCACTCTCCAATGAGCAGTTCTTC.

The CDR3 protein is CASSLEGLIQETQYF. The CDR3 DNA reads as TGTGCCAGCAGCTTAGAAGGTCTAATACAAGAGACCCAGTACTTC. The chain recombines TRBV11-2 with TRBJ2-5; D remains ambiguous. Germline V gene data show CDR1 as SGHAT and CDR2 as FQNNGV. The CDR3 is 15 residues long. V was pared by 0 bases and J by 2 bases, with 10 bases between. The full variable domain, completed using reference TRBV11-2 and TRBJ2-5, is EAGVAQSPRYKIIEKRQSVAFWCNPISGHATLYWYQQILGQGPKLLIQFQNNGVVDDSQLPKDRFSAERLKGVDSTLKIQPAKLEDSAVYLCASSLEGLIQETQYFGPGTRLLVL.

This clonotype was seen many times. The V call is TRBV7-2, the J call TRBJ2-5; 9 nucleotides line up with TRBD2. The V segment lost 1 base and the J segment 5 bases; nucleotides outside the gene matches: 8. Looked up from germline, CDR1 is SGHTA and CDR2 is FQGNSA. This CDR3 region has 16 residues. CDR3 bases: TGTGCCAGCAGCTTAGGGGGAGCGGGAGGATACGAGACCCAGTACTTC. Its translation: CASSLGGAGGYETQYF.

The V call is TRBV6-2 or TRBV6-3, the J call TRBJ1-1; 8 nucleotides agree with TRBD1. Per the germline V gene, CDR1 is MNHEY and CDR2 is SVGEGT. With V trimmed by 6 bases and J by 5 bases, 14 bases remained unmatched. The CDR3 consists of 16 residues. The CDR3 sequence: CASRLPAGQGRTEAFF. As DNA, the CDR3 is TGTGCCAGCAGACTGCCGGCTGGACAGGGCAGGACTGAAGCTTTCTTT.

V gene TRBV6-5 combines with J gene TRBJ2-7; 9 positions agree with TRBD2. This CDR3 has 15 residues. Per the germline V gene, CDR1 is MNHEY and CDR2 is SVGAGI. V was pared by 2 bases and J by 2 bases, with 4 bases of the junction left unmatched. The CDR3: CASSYSLAGTYEQYF. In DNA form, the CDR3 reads TGTGCCAGCAGTTACAGCCTAGCGGGGACCTACGAGCAGTACTTC.

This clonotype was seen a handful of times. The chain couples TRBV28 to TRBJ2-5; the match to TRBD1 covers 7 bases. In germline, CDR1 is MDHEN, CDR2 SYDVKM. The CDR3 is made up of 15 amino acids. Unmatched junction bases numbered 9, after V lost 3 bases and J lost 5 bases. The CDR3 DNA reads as TGTGCCAGCAGTTTCGACCTCTTGACAGGGGAGACCCAGTACTTC. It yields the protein CASSFDLLTGETQYF.